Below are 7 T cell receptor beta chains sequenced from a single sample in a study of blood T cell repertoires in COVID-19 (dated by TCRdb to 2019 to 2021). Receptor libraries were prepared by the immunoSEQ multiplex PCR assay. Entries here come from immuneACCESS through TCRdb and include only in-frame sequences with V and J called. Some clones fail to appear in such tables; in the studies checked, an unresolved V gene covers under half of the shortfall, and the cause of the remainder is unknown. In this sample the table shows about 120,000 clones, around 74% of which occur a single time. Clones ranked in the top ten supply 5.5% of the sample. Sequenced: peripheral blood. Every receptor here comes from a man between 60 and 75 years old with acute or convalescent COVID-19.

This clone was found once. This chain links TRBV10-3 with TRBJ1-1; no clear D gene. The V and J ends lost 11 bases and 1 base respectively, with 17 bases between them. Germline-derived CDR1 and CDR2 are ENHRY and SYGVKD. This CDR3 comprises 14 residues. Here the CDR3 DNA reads TGTGCCGTGCGAATCCGGGTCGAGAACACTGAAGCTTTCTTT. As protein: CAVRIRVENTEAFF.

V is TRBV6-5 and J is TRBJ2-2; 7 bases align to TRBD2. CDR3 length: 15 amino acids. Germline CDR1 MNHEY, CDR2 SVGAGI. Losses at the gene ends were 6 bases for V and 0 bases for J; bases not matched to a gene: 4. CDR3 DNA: TGTGCCAGCAGCCTTAGCGGGCCGAACACCGGGGAGCTGTTTTTT. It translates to CASSLSGPNTGELFF.

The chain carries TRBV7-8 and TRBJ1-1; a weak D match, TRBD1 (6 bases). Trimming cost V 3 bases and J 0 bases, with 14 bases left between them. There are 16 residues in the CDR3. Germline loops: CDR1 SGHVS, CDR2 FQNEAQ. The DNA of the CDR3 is TGTGCCAGCAGCTTGATTGGACAGAACATGAACACTGAAGCTTTCTTT. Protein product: CASSLIGQNMNTEAFF.

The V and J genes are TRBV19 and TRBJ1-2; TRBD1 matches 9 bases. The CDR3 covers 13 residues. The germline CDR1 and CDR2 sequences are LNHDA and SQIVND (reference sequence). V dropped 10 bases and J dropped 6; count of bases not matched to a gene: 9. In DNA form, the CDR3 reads TGTGCCACCAGCTCCGGGACAGGGAATGGCTACACCTTC. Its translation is CATSSGTGNGYTF.

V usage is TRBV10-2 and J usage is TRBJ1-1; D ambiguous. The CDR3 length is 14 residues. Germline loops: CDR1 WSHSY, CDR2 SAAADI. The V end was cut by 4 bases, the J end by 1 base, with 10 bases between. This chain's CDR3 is CASSVNSWNTEAFF. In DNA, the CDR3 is TGCGCCAGCAGTGTAAACAGCTGGAACACTGAAGCTTTCTTT.

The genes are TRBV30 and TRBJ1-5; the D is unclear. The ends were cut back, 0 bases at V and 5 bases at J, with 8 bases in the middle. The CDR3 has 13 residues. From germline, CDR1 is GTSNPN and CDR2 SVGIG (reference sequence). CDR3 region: CAWSVMRDQPQHF. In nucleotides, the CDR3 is TGTGCCTGGAGTGTGATGCGGGATCAGCCCCAGCATTTT.

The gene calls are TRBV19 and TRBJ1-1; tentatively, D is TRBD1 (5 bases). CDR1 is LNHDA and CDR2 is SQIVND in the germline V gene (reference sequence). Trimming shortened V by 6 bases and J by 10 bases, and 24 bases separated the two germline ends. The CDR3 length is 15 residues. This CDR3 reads CASSAPGTEGKGAFF. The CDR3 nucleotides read TGTGCCAGTAGCGCCCCGGGGACGGAGGGGAAAGGAGCTTTCTTT.